This TCR beta chain was documented in a study of blood T cells in healthy people across ages. Study outcomes and limitations: It was held that the diversity estimates obtained from one million T cells were underestimates.

This CDR3 comprises 14 residues. V lost 5 bases to trimming and J lost 0 bases, with 10 bases between them. It was with a sample-barcoded 5' primer and a J-beta primer mix that a second PCR of roughly 7 to 12 cycles was run. TCRdb itself ran the 5' RACE reads through MiXCR, one entry per CDR3 protein. The repertoire consists of 1.5 million to 2 million distinct CDR3 sequences, with roughly 43% occurring once and the leading ten covering under 30%. On this clonotype itself: The antigen is not known.

The sample taken for sequencing was blood. This TCR came from a human donor in good health. The V call is TRBV12-3 or TRBV12-4, the J call TRBJ1-1; a weak D match, TRBD1 (5 bases). The CDR3 bases are TGTGCCAGCAGTGGGACTCGCCTGAACACTGAAGCTTTCTTT. Protein product: CASSGTRLNTEAFF.